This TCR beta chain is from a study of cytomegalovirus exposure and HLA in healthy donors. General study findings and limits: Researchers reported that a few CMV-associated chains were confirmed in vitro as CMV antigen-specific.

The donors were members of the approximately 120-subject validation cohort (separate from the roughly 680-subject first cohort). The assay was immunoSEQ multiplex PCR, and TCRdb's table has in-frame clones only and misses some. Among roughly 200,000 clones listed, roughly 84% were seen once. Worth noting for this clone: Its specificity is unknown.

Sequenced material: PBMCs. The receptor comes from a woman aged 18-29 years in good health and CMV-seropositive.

CDR3 in DNA: TGTGCCAGCAAACAGGGAAGTGTCCAAGAGACCCAGTACTTC. Its protein product is CASKQGSVQETQYF. The chain carries TRBV2 and TRBJ2-5; a weak D match, TRBD1 (6 bases). Trimming left V 7 bases short and J 1 base short, with 13 bases between. Per the germline V gene, CDR1 is SNHLY and CDR2 is FYNNEI. The CDR3 length is 14 residues.